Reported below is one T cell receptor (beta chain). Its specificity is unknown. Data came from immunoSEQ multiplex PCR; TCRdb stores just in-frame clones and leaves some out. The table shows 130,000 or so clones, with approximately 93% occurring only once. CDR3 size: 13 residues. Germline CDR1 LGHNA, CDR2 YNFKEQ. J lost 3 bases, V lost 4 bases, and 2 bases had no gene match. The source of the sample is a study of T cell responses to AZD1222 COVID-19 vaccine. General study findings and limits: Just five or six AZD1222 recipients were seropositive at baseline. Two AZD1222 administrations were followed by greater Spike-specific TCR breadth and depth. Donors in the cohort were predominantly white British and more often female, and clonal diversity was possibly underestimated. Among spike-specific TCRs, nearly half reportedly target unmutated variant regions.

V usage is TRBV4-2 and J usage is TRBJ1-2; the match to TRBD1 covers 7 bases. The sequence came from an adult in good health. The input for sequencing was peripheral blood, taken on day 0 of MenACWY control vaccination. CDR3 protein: CASSPTGDYGYTF. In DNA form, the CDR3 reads TGTGCCAGCAGCCCCACAGGGGACTATGGCTACACCTTC.